The rows below give T cell receptor beta chains drawn from one sample of a study of shared clonotypes between healthy human individuals. The table came from immunoSEQ multiplex PCR; TCRdb's copy has only in-frame clones and leaves some out. The table lists hundreds of thousands of clones, approximately 96% of them singletons. The sample consisted of naive CD8+ T cells sorted from blood. The origin of the receptors is a woman aged 25 to 45 in good health. CDR3s include the opening cysteine and the closing phenylalanine or tryptophan. D genes are given only for firm matches.

j_gene	d_gene	v_gene	CDR3aa	CDR3nt
TRBJ2-2	TRBD1	TRBV5-1	CASSLSGGHTGELFF	TGCGCCAGCAGCTTGTCAGGGGGCCACACCGGGGAGCTGTTTTTT
TRBJ2-5	TRBD2	TRBV5-1	CASSFGRGLAPETQYF	TGCGCCAGCAGCTTTGGTCGAGGACTAGCGCCAGAGACCCAGTACTTC
TRBJ2-5	.	TRBV7-2	CASSPESPTDQETQYF	TGTGCCAGCAGCCCAGAGAGCCCCACGGACCAAGAGACCCAGTACTTC
TRBJ2-1	.	TRBV20-1	CLHYNEQFF	TGCCTTCACTACAATGAGCAGTTCTTC
TRBJ2-7	.	TRBV20-1	CSAPRSYEQYF	TGCAGTGCCCCGAGATCGTACGAGCAGTACTTC
TRBJ2-7	.	TRBV7-9	CASSRGEVSYEQYF	TGTGCCAGCAGCAGGGGAGAGGTCTCCTACGAGCAGTACTTC
TRBJ2-1	.	TRBV6-4	CASSDTGKIDNEQFF	TGTGCCAGCAGTGACACCGGAAAAATAGACAATGAGCAGTTCTTC
TRBJ2-7	.	TRBV14	CASSQTQYSSYEQYF	TGTGCCAGCAGTCAAACACAGTATTCGTCCTACGAGCAGTACTTC
TRBJ1-1	.	TRBV7-9	CASSSGQLNTEAFF	TGTGCCAGCAGTTCAGGACAGCTGAACACTGAAGCTTTCTTT
TRBJ2-2	.	TRBV2	CASSAGLNTGELFF	TGTGCCAGCAGTGCTGGACTGAACACCGGGGAGCTGTTTTTT
TRBJ2-1	.	TRBV27	CASSYTGYNEQFF	TGTGCCAGCAGTTATACAGGCTACAATGAGCAGTTCTTC
TRBJ2-7	TRBD1	TRBV5-4	CASSLRDSLYEQYF	TGTGCCAGCAGCCTCCGGGACAGCTTGTACGAGCAGTACTTC
TRBJ2-7	.	TRBV6-1	CASSERNGYNYEQYF	TGTGCCAGCAGTGAGAGGAACGGATATAACTACGAGCAGTACTTC
TRBJ2-7	TRBD1	TRBV9	CASSSGTGGLYEQYF	TGTGCCAGCAGCTCCGGGACAGGGGGCTTATACGAGCAGTACTTC
TRBJ1-2	.	TRBV27	CASSLEVGYGYTF	TGTGCCAGCAGTTTGGAGGTGGGCTATGGCTACACCTTC
TRBJ2-2	TRBD2	TRBV7-2	CASSLFWREGTGELFF	TGTGCCAGCAGCTTATTTTGGCGGGAGGGTACCGGGGAGCTGTTTTTT